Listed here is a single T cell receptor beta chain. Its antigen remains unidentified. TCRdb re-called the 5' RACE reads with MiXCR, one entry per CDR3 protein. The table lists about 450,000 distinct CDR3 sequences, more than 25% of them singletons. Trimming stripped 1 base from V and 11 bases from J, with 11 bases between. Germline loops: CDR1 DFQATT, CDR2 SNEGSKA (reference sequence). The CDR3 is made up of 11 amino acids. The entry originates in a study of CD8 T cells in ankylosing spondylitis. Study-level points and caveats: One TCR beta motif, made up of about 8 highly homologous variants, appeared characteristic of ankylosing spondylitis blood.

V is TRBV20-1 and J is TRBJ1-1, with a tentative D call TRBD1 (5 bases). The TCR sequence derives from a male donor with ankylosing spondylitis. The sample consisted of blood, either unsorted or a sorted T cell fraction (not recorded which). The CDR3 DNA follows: TGCAGTGCTAGAGTGGCAGGGTGGGCTTTCTTT. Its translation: CSARVAGWAFF.